This T cell receptor beta chain was recorded in a study of T cells after yellow fever vaccination. This clonotype showed up just a few times. TCRdb called the 5' RACE reads again in MiXCR, with one record for every CDR3 protein. The sample holds under 300,000 distinct CDR3 sequences, 6.7% seen once. This TCR was recovered from a man aged 25 to 45 who received the YFV17D yellow fever vaccine. Specimen: CD4+ T cells sorted from PBMCs, collected on the day of the yellow fever booster vaccination.

CDR3 region: CASISRVGSSGANVLTF. The CDR3 DNA reads TGTGCCAGCATATCCAGAGTGGGGAGCTCTGGGGCCAACGTCCTGACTTTC. The chain recombines TRBV6-1 with TRBJ2-6, with D perhaps TRBD2 (5 bases). V was clipped by 7 bases and J by 0 bases, with 16 bases between them. The CDR3 covers 17 residues. Germline V gene sequence: CDR1 MNHNS, CDR2 SASEGT.